Each of the 19 T cell receptor beta chains below was sequenced from the same sample in a study of blood T cell repertoires in COVID-19. The assay was immunoSEQ multiplex PCR, and TCRdb's table has in-frame clones only and misses some. Of around 420,000 clones listed, approximately 88% are singletons. Specimen: PBMCs or T cells enriched from blood (not recorded which). These receptor sequences come from a woman between 40 and 55 years old with acute COVID-19.

CDR3 loop: CASSYGLAGGLGNEQFF. The CDR3 DNA follows: TGTGCCAGCAGCTACGGACTAGCGGGGGGGCTTGGCAATGAGCAGTTCTTC. The chain is built from TRBV5-5 and TRBJ2-1; 15 nucleotides line up with TRBD2. Germline lookup yields CDR1 SGHKS and CDR2 YYEKEE (reference sequence). This CDR3 region has 17 residues. Germline trimming cut 3 bases from V and 6 bases from J; bases unmatched to any gene: 7. Full variable domain (missing parts from reference TRBV5-5 and TRBJ2-1): DAGVTQSPTHLIKTRGQQVTLRCSPISGHKSVSWYQQVLGQGPQFIFQYYEKEERGRGNFPDRFSARQFPNYSSELNVNALLLGDSALYLCASSYGLAGGLGNEQFFGPGTRLTVL.

V usage is TRBV6-6 and J usage is TRBJ1-1; D ambiguous. V was pared by 3 bases and J by 4 bases, with 12 bases between. CDR1 is MNHNY and CDR2 is SVGAGI in the germline V gene (reference sequence). The CDR3 is made up of 14 amino acids. The CDR3 region has the DNA TGTGCCAGCAGTTATCAGGAAAAAAGCACTGAAGCTTTCTTT. Translated, it gives CASSYQEKSTEAFF.

This clone showed up just once. This sequence joins TRBV6-1 and TRBJ2-2, with 11 bases fitting TRBD1. V shed 2 bases and J 5 bases; nucleotides not matched to a gene: 16. The germline gives CDR1 MNHNS, CDR2 SASEGT. The CDR3 has 20 amino acids. The DNA for the CDR3 is TGTGCCAGCAGTGAATTCCTCAGGGGACAGGGGGGAAGGTTGACCGGGGAGCTGTTTTTT. It yields the protein CASSEFLRGQGGRLTGELFF.

The V gene is TRBV27, the J gene TRBJ2-3; D may be TRBD2 (7 bases). The germline V and J ends were trimmed by 4 bases and 2 bases, with 13 bases remaining between them. CDR1 is MNHEY, CDR2 SMNVEV, per germline (reference sequence). The CDR3 spans 15 residues. The CDR3 DNA is TGTGCCAGCAGTTACAGTCGGGGGGCCACAGATACGCAGTATTTT. As protein: CASSYSRGATDTQYF.

The chain links TRBV6-1 to TRBJ2-1; 9 nucleotides align to TRBD2. The CDR3 is 16 residues long. CDR1 is MNHNS, CDR2 SASEGT, per germline. The V and J ends lost 1 base and 9 bases, in that order; junction bases with no gene match: 10. CDR3 loop: CASSEGGGGAGSEQFF. CDR3 nucleotide sequence: TGTGCCAGCAGTGAAGGCGGCGGGGGGGCCGGAAGTGAGCAGTTCTTC.

The V and J genes are TRBV5-1 and TRBJ1-6; D uncertain. V lost 0 bases, J lost 0 bases, and 7 bases lay in between. The CDR3 is 16 residues long. Germline CDR1 reads SGHRS; CDR2 reads YFSETQ. DNA of the CDR3: TGCGCCAGCAGCTTGGAATCCAGCTCCTATAATTCACCCCTCCACTTT. Protein product: CASSLESSSYNSPLHF.

The chain is built from TRBV24-1 and TRBJ2-2; the D gene is possibly TRBD2 (7 bases). The germline V gene encodes CDR1 KGHDR and CDR2 SFDVKD. The CDR3 is 17 residues long. Trimming took 0 bases from V and 3 from J, leaving 13 bases between them. The CDR3 here is CATSDLGGASHTGELFF. DNA of the CDR3: TGTGCCACCAGTGATTTGGGGGGGGCGAGTCACACCGGGGAGCTGTTTTTT.

This clone was observed a handful of times. The chain links TRBV5-5 to TRBJ1-2; possible D gene TRBD1, 6 bases. In germline, CDR1 is SGHKS, CDR2 YYEKEE (reference sequence). The CDR3 runs 14 residues. Trimming removed 0 bases from V and 8 bases from J, with 14 bases in between. CDR3 DNA sequence: TGTGCCAGCAGCTTGGTTACCAGGGGTAGCGGCTACACCTTC. This gives the protein CASSLVTRGSGYTF.

The genes are TRBV2 and TRBJ1-2; maybe TRBD1 (6 bases). The CDR3 totals 13 residues. The germline V gene has CDR1 SNHLY and CDR2 FYNNEI. V was clipped by 6 bases and J by 3 bases, with 11 bases between them. The CDR3 loop is CASRGAEDYGYTF. The CDR3 DNA sequence: TGTGCCAGCAGGGGGGCGGAAGACTATGGCTACACCTTC.

V is TRBV5-1 and J is TRBJ1-2; D is perhaps TRBD1 (6 bases). V dropped 4 bases and J dropped 8 bases, with 15 bases sitting between them. Germline V CDR1 and CDR2: SGHRS, YFSETQ. The CDR3 spans 13 residues. The CDR3, as DNA: TGCGCCAGCAGCCGACAGGCGGGCGGAGGCTACACCTTC. This gives the protein CASSRQAGGGYTF.

V usage is TRBV7-9 and J usage is TRBJ2-2; D uncertain. Deletions cut 6 bases from V and 3 bases from J, with 5 bases between. The CDR3 loop spans 12 amino acids. Germline V lookup: CDR1 SEHNR, CDR2 FQNEAQ (reference sequence). The CDR3 loop is CASREYTGELFF. CDR3 coding DNA: TGTGCCAGCAGAGAGTACACCGGGGAGCTGTTTTTT.

V gene TRBV7-8 combines with J gene TRBJ1-5, with 7 bases identical to TRBD1. The V gene's germline CDR1 is SGHVS and CDR2 FQNEAQ. V lost 3 bases to trimming and J lost 5 bases; unmatched junction nucleotides: 4. This CDR3 has 14 residues. Here the CDR3 reads CASSFRQGDQPQHF. The CDR3 coding sequence is TGTGCCAGCAGCTTCCGACAGGGCGATCAGCCCCAGCATTTT.

V usage is TRBV5-4 and J usage is TRBJ2-1; D perhaps matches TRBD2 (6 bases). V lost 2 bases, J lost 6 bases, and 9 bases lay in between. CDR3 length: 13 residues. The germline gives CDR1 SGHNT, CDR2 YYREEE (reference sequence). The CDR3: CASSLRGSNEQFF. The DNA of the CDR3 is TGTGCCAGCAGCTTACGGGGGTCCAATGAGCAGTTCTTC.

The rearrangement links TRBV7-9 to TRBJ1-1; 9 nucleotides agree with TRBD1. The V gene's germline CDR1 is SEHNR and CDR2 FQNEAQ (reference sequence). This CDR3 has 14 amino acids. After removal of 5 bases from V and 3 bases from J, the junction contained 4 bases not matched to a gene. CDR3 residues: CASSPGQGYTEAFF. The CDR3 nucleotides read TGTGCCAGCAGCCCAGGACAGGGGTACACTGAAGCTTTCTTT.

This chain links TRBV7-2 with TRBJ1-6; D possibly corresponds to TRBD1 (5 bases). The CDR3 is made up of 16 amino acids. The V gene lost 2 bases and the J gene lost 7 bases, with 15 bases spanning the gap. Germline-derived CDR1 and CDR2 are SGHTA and FQGNSA. The CDR3 DNA reads TGTGCCAGCAGCTTACAGTTCGGGGCGGGGAATTCACCCCTCCACTTT. The encoded protein is CASSLQFGAGNSPLHF. The full variable domain, completed using reference TRBV7-2 and TRBJ1-6, is GAGVSQSPSNKVTEKGKDVELRCDPISGHTALYWYRQSLGQGLEFLIYFQGNSAPDKSGLPSDRFSAERTGGSVSTLTIQRTQQEDSAVYLCASSLQFGAGNSPLHFGNGTRLTVT.

This rearrangement joins TRBV10-3 to TRBJ1-2; D uncertain. CDR1 and CDR2 (germline): ENHRY, SYGVKD. CDR3 size: 13 residues. Trimming cost V 10 bases and J 0 bases, with 12 bases left between them. CDR3 amino acids: CATRLRANYGYTF. Written as DNA, the CDR3 is TGTGCCACGAGACTGCGAGCTAACTATGGCTACACCTTC.

The genes are TRBV6-5 and TRBJ2-5; 12 positions match TRBD1. J lost 5 bases, V lost 2 bases, and 3 bases had no gene match. Germline CDR1 and CDR2: MNHEY and SVGAGI. This CDR3 has 15 residues. CDR3 in amino acids: CASSYGDRGQETQYF. The DNA of the CDR3 is TGTGCCAGCAGTTACGGGGACAGGGGGCAGGAGACCCAGTACTTC.

This chain uses TRBV10-2 with TRBJ1-2; maybe TRBD1 (5 bases). This CDR3 region has 12 residues. In germline, CDR1 is WSHSY, CDR2 SAAADI. V lost 7 bases, J lost 4 bases, and 10 bases lay in between. The CDR3 sequence is CASKQGGYGYTF. The DNA for the CDR3 is TGCGCCAGCAAGCAGGGAGGCTATGGCTACACCTTC.

The chain has TRBV19 and TRBJ1-5; perhaps TRBD1 as D (5 bases). This CDR3 region has 16 residues. Germline values: CDR1 LNHDA, CDR2 SQIVND (reference sequence). The V gene lost 3 bases and the J gene lost 1 base, with 13 bases spanning the gap. The CDR3 region is CASSMMAGRSNQPQHF. The DNA of the CDR3 is TGTGCCAGTAGTATGATGGCAGGGCGGAGCAATCAGCCCCAGCATTTT.